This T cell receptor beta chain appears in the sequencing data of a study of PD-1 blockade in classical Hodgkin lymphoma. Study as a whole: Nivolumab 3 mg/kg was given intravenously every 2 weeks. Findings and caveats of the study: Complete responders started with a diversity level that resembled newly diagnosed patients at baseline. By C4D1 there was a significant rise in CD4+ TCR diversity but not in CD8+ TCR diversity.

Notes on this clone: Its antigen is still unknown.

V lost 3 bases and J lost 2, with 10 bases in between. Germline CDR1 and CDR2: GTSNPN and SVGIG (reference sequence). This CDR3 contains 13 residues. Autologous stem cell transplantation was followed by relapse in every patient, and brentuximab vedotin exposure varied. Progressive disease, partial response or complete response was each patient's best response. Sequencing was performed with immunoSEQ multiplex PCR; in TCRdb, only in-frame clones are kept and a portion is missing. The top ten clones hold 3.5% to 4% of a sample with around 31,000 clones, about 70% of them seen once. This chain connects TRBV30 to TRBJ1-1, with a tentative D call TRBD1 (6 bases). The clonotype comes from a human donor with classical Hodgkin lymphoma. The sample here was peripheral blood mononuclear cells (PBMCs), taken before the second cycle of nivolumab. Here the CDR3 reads CAWSRQANTEAFF. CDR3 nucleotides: TGTGCCTGGAGCCGACAGGCCAACACTGAAGCTTTCTTT.